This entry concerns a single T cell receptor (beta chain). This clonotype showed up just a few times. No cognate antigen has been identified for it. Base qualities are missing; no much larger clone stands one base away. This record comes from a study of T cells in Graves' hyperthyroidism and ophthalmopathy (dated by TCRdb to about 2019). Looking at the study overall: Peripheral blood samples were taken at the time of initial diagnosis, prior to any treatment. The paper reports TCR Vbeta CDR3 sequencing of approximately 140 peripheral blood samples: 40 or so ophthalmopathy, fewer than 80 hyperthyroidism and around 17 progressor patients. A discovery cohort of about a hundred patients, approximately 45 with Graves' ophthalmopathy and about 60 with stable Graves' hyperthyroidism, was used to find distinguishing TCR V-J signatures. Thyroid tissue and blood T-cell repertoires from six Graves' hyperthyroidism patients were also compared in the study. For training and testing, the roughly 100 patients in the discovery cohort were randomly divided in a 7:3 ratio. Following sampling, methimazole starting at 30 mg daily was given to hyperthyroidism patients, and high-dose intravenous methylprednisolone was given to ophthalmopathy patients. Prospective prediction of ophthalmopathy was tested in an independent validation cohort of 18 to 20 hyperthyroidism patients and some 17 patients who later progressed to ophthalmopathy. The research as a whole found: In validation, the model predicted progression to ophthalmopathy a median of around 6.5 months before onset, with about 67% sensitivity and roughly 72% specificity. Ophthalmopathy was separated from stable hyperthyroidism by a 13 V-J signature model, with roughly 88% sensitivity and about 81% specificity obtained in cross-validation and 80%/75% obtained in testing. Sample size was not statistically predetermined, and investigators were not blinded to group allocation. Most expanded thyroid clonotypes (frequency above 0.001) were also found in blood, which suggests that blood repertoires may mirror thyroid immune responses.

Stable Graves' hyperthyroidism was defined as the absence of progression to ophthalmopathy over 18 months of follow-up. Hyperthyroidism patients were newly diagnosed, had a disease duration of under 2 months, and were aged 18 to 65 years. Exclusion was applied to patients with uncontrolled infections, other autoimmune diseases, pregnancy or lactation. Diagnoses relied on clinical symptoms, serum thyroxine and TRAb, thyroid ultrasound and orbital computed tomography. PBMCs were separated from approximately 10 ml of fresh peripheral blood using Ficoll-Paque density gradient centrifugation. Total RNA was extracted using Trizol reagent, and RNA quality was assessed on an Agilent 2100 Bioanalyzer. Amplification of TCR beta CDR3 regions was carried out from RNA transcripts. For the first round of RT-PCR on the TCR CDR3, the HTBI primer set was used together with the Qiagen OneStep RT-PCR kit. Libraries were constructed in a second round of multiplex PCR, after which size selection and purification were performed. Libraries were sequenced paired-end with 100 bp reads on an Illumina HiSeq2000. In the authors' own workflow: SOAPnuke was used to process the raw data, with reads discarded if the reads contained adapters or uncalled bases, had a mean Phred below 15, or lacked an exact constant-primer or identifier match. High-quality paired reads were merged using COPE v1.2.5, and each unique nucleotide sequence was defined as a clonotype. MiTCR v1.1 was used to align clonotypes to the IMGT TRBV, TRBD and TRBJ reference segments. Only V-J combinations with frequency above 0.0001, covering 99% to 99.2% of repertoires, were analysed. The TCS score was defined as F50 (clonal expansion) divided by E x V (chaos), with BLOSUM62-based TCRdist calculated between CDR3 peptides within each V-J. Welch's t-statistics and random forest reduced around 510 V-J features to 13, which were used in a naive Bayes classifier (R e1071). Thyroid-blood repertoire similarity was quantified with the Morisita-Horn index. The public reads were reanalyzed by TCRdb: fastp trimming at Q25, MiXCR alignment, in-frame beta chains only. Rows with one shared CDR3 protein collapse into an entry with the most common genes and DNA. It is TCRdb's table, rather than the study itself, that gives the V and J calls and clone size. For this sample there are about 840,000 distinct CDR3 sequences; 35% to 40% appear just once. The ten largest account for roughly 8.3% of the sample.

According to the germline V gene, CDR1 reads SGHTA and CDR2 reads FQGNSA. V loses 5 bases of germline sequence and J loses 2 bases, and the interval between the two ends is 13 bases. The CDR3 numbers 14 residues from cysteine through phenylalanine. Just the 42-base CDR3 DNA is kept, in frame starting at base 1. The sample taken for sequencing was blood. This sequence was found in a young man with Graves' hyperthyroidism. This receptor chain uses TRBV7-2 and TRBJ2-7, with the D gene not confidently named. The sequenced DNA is TGTGCCAGCAGCCAAGGTACCCTAACCTACGAGCAGTACTTC. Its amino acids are CASSQGTLTYEQYF. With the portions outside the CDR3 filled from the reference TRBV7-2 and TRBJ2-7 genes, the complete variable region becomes GAGVSQSPSNKVTEKGKDVELRCDPISGHTALYWYRQSLGQGLEFLIYFQGNSAPDKSGLPSDRFSAERTGGSVSTLTIQRTQQEDSAVYLCASSQGTLTYEQYFGPGTRLTVT.